This T cell receptor (beta chain) was observed in a study of T cell responses to AZD1222 COVID-19 vaccine. The CDR3 is 16 amino acids. J gave up 5 bases and V 4 bases, and 9 bases lay outside the gene matches. Per the germline V gene, CDR1 is SGHRS and CDR2 is YFSETQ. Whole-study findings and limits: Repertoires were collected only later (after the peak T cell response had occurred).

Here immunoSEQ multiplex PCR was the method, and the copy in TCRdb shows in-frame clones only, minus some. The table lists under 200,000 clones, about 90% of them singletons. Worth noting for this clone: Its antigen remains unidentified.

This chain links TRBV5-1 with TRBJ2-3; TRBD2 matches at 11 bases. This TCR was recovered from an adult in good health. This specimen was peripheral blood, taken on day 0 of MenACWY control vaccination. The CDR3 reads CASSGTSGSHVDTQYF. The CDR3 nucleotides are TGCGCCAGCAGCGGCACTAGCGGGAGTCACGTAGATACGCAGTATTTT.